This T cell receptor (beta chain) was identified during a study of T cell changes during pregnancy in multiple sclerosis (dated by TCRdb to between 2018 and 2021). A note on the overall study: Changes in the T cell repertoire over the course of pregnancy were examined in this study in women with multiple sclerosis.

The receptor library was made with the immunoSEQ multiplex PCR assay. Drawn from immuneACCESS, this table holds only the in-frame rearrangements with V and J called that TCRdb kept. Clones are partly lost; checked studies trace under half to an unresolved V gene and leave the rest unexplained. This sample lists tens of thousands of clones; 88% were detected once. 5.5% to 6.5% of the sample lies in the top ten. Comments on this clone: Its target antigen remains unknown. No clone much larger than this one lies a single base away; base qualities are absent.

At the junction V is shortened by 4 bases and J by 6 bases; bases outside the gene matches: 10. Sequences LGHNA (CDR1) and YSLEER (CDR2) are obtained from the germline V gene. From the cysteine up to the phenylalanine, the CDR3 has a length of 16 residues. Left in the record is the CDR3 DNA by itself, 48 bases read in frame from the first base. The receptor comes from a female donor in good health, enrolled as a control in a pregnancy study. This chain is built from TRBV4-3 and TRBJ2-2; 8 bases in between match TRBD2. The input for sequencing was CD8+ T cells from peripheral blood mononuclear cells, taken after pregnancy. The CDR3 protein sequence reads: CASSPAGGALSGELFF. The DNA is as follows: TGCGCCAGCAGCCCGGCCGGGGGGGCTCTATCCGGGGAGCTGTTTTTT.